The 15 T cell receptor beta chains below were found in one sample sequenced in a study of T cells in Graves' hyperthyroidism and ophthalmopathy. The CDR3 regions of TCR beta were amplified from RNA transcripts. In the first-round RT-PCR of the TCR CDR3, the HTBI primer set was used. TCRdb redid the calling of the multiplex PCR reads with MiXCR, one entry per CDR3 protein. The table includes 90,000 to 120,000 distinct CDR3 sequences, around a sixth detected once. The specimen sequenced was blood. The source of these receptors is a woman in her 50s with Graves' hyperthyroidism.

The chain uses TRBV19 and TRBJ1-4; TRBD1 matches 9 bases. CDR1 is LNHDA, CDR2 SQIVND, per germline (reference sequence). With V trimmed by 7 bases and J by 8 bases, 8 bases remained unmatched. CDR3 length equals 14 residues. CDR3 coding DNA: TGTGCCAGTACCTCGGACAGGGGTAGCGAAAAACTGTTTTTT. It codes for CASTSDRGSEKLFF.

There are many counts of this clonotype. The chain combines TRBV7-4 with TRBJ2-7; 11 bases line up with TRBD1. This CDR3 comprises 18 residues. Germline V lookup: CDR1 SGHVT, CDR2 SQSDAQ. V was clipped by 7 bases and J by 1 base; unmatched bases: 15. Written as DNA, the CDR3 is TGTGCCAGCACCCTCCGGGACAGGGGGGTCACTGGGTCCTACGAGCAGTACTTC. Translated: CASTLRDRGVTGSYEQYF.

This clonotype was counted many times. The chain has TRBV6-2 or TRBV6-3 and TRBJ1-5, with D possibly being TRBD1 (6 bases). Germline V gives CDR1 MNHEY, CDR2 SVGEGT. The V end was cut by 6 bases, the J end by 2 bases, with 11 bases between. The CDR3 covers 14 residues. The CDR3 reads CASRRGDGNQPQHF. In DNA, the CDR3 is TGTGCCAGCAGAAGGGGGGATGGCAATCAGCCCCAGCATTTT.

In its sample, this clonotype was seen a few times. This may stem from a read error, because a much larger clone lies one nucleotide away. The genes are TRBV3-1 and TRBJ1-3; D remains unclear. CDR3 length: 13 residues. The V gene lost 4 bases and the J gene lost 4 bases, with 8 bases spanning the gap. The V gene's germline CDR1 is LGHDT and CDR2 YNNKEL (reference sequence). In nucleotides, the CDR3 is TGTGCCAGCAGCCCAGACCCAGGAAACACCATATATTTT. Its translation: CASSPDPGNTIYF.

This clonotype was seen at least ten times. The rearrangement links TRBV7-3 to TRBJ2-5, with 10 bases fitting TRBD2. Germline CDR1 SGHTA, CDR2 FQGTGA. The V segment lost 5 bases and the J segment 1 base; nucleotides outside the gene matches: 4. The CDR3 extends over 15 amino acids. CDR3 nucleotide sequence: TGTGCCAGCAGCACCGGACTAGCGGTCCAAGAGACCCAGTACTTC. This encodes CASSTGLAVQETQYF.

This clonotype was recorded many times. The J gene is TRBJ2-1, the V gene TRBV20-1, with D possibly being TRBD1 or TRBD2 (5 bases each). The CDR3 contains 15 residues. Trimming removed 5 bases at V and 0 bases at J, with 14 bases between. The germline CDR1 and CDR2 sequences are DFQATT and SNEGSKA (reference sequence). CDR3 bases: TGCAGTGCTGGCCAACTGGGGACCTCCTACAATGAGCAGTTCTTC. This sequence encodes CSAGQLGTSYNEQFF.

The V and J genes are TRBV28 and TRBJ2-4, with 7 bases lining up with TRBD1. The CDR3 spans 14 residues. The V segment lost 3 bases and the J segment 5 bases; nucleotides outside the gene matches: 4. CDR1 is MDHEN, CDR2 SYDVKM, per germline. Here the CDR3 DNA reads TGTGCCAGCAGTTTCCGGGACAGACAAAACATTCAGTACTTC. Translated: CASSFRDRQNIQYF.

This clonotype has at least ten counts. The CDR3 sequence: CASSDTGTTNYGYTF. In DNA form, the CDR3 reads TGTGCCAGCAGTGATACGGGGACGACTAACTATGGCTACACCTTC. The rearrangement joins TRBV6-1 to TRBJ1-2; TRBD1 might be the D (5 bases). Trimming removed 3 bases at V and 0 bases at J, with 11 bases between. The CDR3 spans 15 residues. CDR1 is MNHNS, CDR2 SASEGT, per germline.

Ten or more counts support this clonotype. The chain uses TRBV28 and TRBJ2-2; D gene unclear. Per the germline V gene, CDR1 is MDHEN and CDR2 is SYDVKM. The CDR3 extends over 16 amino acids. V dropped 1 base and J dropped 1 base, with 10 bases sitting between them. The CDR3 here is CASSLYWSVNTGELFF. The CDR3 region has the DNA TGTGCCAGCAGTTTATATTGGTCAGTGAACACCGGGGAGCTGTTTTTT.

This clonotype was counted ten times or more. This rearrangement joins TRBV6-2 or TRBV6-3 to TRBJ1-1, with D unresolved. V was pared by 2 bases and J by 1 base, with 8 bases between. The CDR3 consists of 14 residues. Germline V gene data show CDR1 as MNHEY and CDR2 as SVGEGT. The CDR3 bases are TGTGCCAGCAGTTACCTTGACGGGAACACTGAAGCTTTCTTT. Amino acid sequence: CASSYLDGNTEAFF.

This clonotype was seen repeatedly, ten times or more. The chain combines TRBV6-1 with TRBJ2-5; a possible D gene is TRBD2 (6 bases). Trimming stripped 6 bases from V and 5 bases from J, with 16 bases between. Germline CDR1 reads MNHNS; CDR2 reads SASEGT. This CDR3 is 14 amino acids long. The CDR3 bases are TGTGCCAGCAGCGGAGGAGGGGCGGATGAGACCCAGTACTTC. Translated, it gives CASSGGGADETQYF.

In this sample, this clonotype turned up a few times. This rearrangement joins TRBV12-3 or TRBV12-4 to TRBJ2-2; 8 bases line up with TRBD2. The CDR3 runs 13 residues. With V trimmed by 6 bases and J by 6 bases, 3 bases remained unmatched. CDR3 residues: CASRAGAAGELFF. The CDR3 coding sequence is TGTGCCAGCAGAGCGGGAGCTGCCGGGGAGCTGTTTTTT.

This clonotype was seen ten or more times. This CDR3 is CASSARLGADTQYF. The CDR3 nucleotides read TGTGCCAGCAGTGCGAGGTTGGGGGCAGATACGCAGTATTTT. The gene calls are TRBV2 and TRBJ2-3; the D gene could be TRBD1 or TRBD2 (5 bases each). The CDR3 runs 14 residues. V lost 4 bases and J lost 4, with 12 bases in between. Per the germline V gene, CDR1 is SNHLY and CDR2 is FYNNEI.

This clonotype showed up just a few times. This chain connects TRBV24-1 to TRBJ2-2; 7 nucleotides align to TRBD1. The germline gives CDR1 KGHDR, CDR2 SFDVKD. Trimming at V came to 7 bases and at J to 0 bases, leaving 16 bases not matched to a gene. The CDR3 is made up of 19 amino acids. This chain's CDR3 is CATSAQRTGGIANTGELFF. The CDR3 bases are TGTGCCACCAGCGCTCAGCGGACAGGTGGTATCGCGAACACCGGGGAGCTGTTTTTT.

This clonotype was counted ten times or more. The rearrangement uses TRBV5-1 and TRBJ2-2; TRBD2 matches at 13 bases. The CDR3 is 16 amino acids. Germline V gene sequence: CDR1 SGHRS, CDR2 YFSETQ. Trimming took 3 bases from V and 4 from J; bases not matched to a gene: 3. This CDR3 is CASSSTSGRATGELFF. The CDR3 DNA sequence: TGCGCCAGCAGCTCCACTAGCGGGAGGGCCACCGGGGAGCTGTTTTTT.